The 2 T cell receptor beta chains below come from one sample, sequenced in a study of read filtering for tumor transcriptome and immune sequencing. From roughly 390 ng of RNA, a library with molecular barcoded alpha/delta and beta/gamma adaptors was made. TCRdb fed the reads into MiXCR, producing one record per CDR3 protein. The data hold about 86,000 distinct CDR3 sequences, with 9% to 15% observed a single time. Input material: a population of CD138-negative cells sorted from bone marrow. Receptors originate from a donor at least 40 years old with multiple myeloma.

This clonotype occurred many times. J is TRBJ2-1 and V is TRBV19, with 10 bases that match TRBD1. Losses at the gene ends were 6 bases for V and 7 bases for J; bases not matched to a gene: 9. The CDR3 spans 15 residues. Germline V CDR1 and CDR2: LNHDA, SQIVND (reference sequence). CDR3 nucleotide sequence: TGTGCCAGTAGCCCCGACAGGGGGCTGGGGAATGAGCAGTTCTTC. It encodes CASSPDRGLGNEQFF.

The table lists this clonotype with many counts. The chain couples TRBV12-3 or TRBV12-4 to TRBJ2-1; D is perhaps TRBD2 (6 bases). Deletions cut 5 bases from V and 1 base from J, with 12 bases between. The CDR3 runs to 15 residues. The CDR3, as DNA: TGTGCCAGCAGTGTCGGGAGTCTATCCTACAATGAGCAGTTCTTC. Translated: CASSVGSLSYNEQFF.